These 17 T cell receptor beta chains came from one sample sequenced in a study of blood T cell repertoires in COVID-19. Here immunoSEQ multiplex PCR was the method, and the copy in TCRdb shows in-frame clones only, minus some. The table has roughly 310,000 clones, around 89% seen once. The specimen was PBMCs or T cells enriched from blood (not recorded which). The receptors stem from a woman aged 40 to 55 who had recovered from COVID-19.

The chain carries TRBV9 and TRBJ2-1, with 8 nucleotides matching TRBD2. CDR3 length: 16 residues. Germline V lookup: CDR1 SGDLS, CDR2 YYNGEE. The ends lost 3 bases at V and 8 bases at J; junction bases unmatched: 13. In nucleotides, the CDR3 is TGTGCCAGCAGCGCCCAGCCGGGACTAGAGGTCCATGAGCAGTTCTTC. This encodes CASSAQPGLEVHEQFF.

As for this clone: Other DNA sequences in this sample translate to the same CDR3. The chain uses TRBV18 and TRBJ1-2; a weak D match, TRBD1 (5 bases). Per germline, CDR1 KGHSH and CDR2 LQKENI. The CDR3 covers 12 residues. The V end was cut by 3 bases, the J end by 6 bases, with 8 bases between. For the CDR3, the DNA is TGTGCCAGCTCACCGGGAGGGGATGGCTACACCTTC. Translation: CASSPGGDGYTF.

The V gene is TRBV7-3, the J gene TRBJ2-5; the D gene is possibly TRBD1 (5 bases). Germline CDR1 reads SGHTA; CDR2 reads FQGTGA. V was shortened by 3 bases and J by 4 bases, with 9 bases between the two germline ends. The CDR3 consists of 13 residues. CDR3: CASSFGRGETQYF. Here the CDR3 DNA reads TGTGCCAGCAGCTTTGGTAGGGGAGAGACCCAGTACTTC. Based on the CDR3 plus reference TRBV7-3 and TRBJ2-5, the full variable domain is GAGVSQTPSNKVTEKGKYVELRCDPISGHTALYWYRQSLGQGPEFLIYFQGTGAADDSGLPNDRFFAVRPEGSVSTLKIQRTERGDSAVYLCASSFGRGETQYFGPGTRLLVL.

The rearrangement joins TRBV19 to TRBJ1-1, with 7 positions matching TRBD1. After removal of 4 bases from V and 1 base from J, the junction contained 3 bases not matched to a gene. This CDR3 region has 14 residues. Germline V gene data show CDR1 as LNHDA and CDR2 as SQIVND (reference sequence). The CDR3 loop is CASSSRDRNTEAFF. CDR3 in DNA: TGTGCCAGTAGTAGCCGGGACAGGAACACTGAAGCTTTCTTT.

This chain connects TRBV7-3 to TRBJ1-1, with D maybe TRBD1 (5 bases). Germline CDR1 reads SGHTA; CDR2 reads FQGTGA. CDR3 length: 13 amino acids. V lost 4 bases and J 1 base, leaving 7 bases between the germline ends. CDR3 residues: CASSSGGNTEAFF. CDR3 bases: TGTGCCAGCAGCTCGGGGGGGAACACTGAAGCTTTCTTT.

This clone was detected only once. The V and J genes are TRBV11-3 and TRBJ2-1; D might be TRBD1 (5 bases). This CDR3 comprises 15 residues. Trimming took 1 base from V and 4 from J, leaving 11 bases between them. The germline V gene has CDR1 SGHNT and CDR2 YENEEA. DNA for the CDR3: TGTGCCAGCAGCTTAGGGGGCCTGCAGTACAATGAGCAGTTCTTC. It encodes CASSLGGLQYNEQFF. Supplemented by reference TRBV11-3 and TRBJ2-1, the full variable domain reads EAGVVQSPRYKIIEKKQPVAFWCNPISGHNTLYWYLQNLGQGPELLIRYENEEAVDDSQLPKDRFSAERLKGVDSTLKIQPAELGDSAVYLCASSLGGLQYNEQFFGPGTRLTVL.

This rearrangement joins TRBV9 to TRBJ2-5; no clear D. The CDR3 extends over 15 amino acids. In germline, CDR1 is SGDLS, CDR2 YYNGEE. V dropped 0 bases and J dropped 2 bases, with 11 bases sitting between them. This CDR3 reads CASSVATSRQETQYF. CDR3 DNA sequence: TGTGCCAGCAGCGTAGCTACCTCGCGTCAAGAGACCCAGTACTTC.

The rearrangement joins TRBV10-1 to TRBJ1-4; unclear D gene. Between the trimmed V and J ends, which lost 2 bases and 3 bases, there was a span of 13 bases. Germline V gene data show CDR1 as WNHNN and CDR2 as SYGVQD (reference sequence). This CDR3 spans 16 amino acids. CDR3 in amino acids: CASSENCRSPNEKLFF. In DNA, the CDR3 is TGCGCCAGCAGTGAGAATTGCAGGTCGCCTAATGAAAAACTGTTTTTT.

The chain combines TRBV2 with TRBJ2-5; 9 bases match TRBD2. Trimming at V came to 6 bases and at J to 5 bases, leaving 10 bases not matched to a gene. Germline-derived CDR1 and CDR2 are SNHLY and FYNNEI. This CDR3 region has 15 residues. The chain's CDR3 is CASSPGSGGPETQYF. The CDR3, as DNA: TGTGCCAGCAGCCCCGGGAGCGGGGGGCCTGAGACCCAGTACTTC.

Regarding this clone: The sample carries other DNA sequences with the same CDR3. The V and J genes are TRBV9 and TRBJ2-2; D is ambiguous. CDR3 length: 12 amino acids. V was cut by 0 bases and J by 7 bases, with 4 bases left in between. Germline CDR1 and CDR2: SGDLS and YYNGEE. In DNA form, the CDR3 reads TGTGCCAGCAGCGTAGGCTACGGGGAGCTGTTTTTT. Translation: CASSVGYGELFF.

V usage is TRBV3-1 (or the pseudogene TRBV3-2) and J usage is TRBJ1-2; D unclear. Trimming removed 0 bases from V and 4 bases from J, with 6 bases in between. There are 13 residues in the CDR3. Germline lookup yields CDR1 LGHDT and CDR2 YNNKEL (reference sequence). The chain's CDR3 is CASSQDSGYGYTF. Here the CDR3 DNA reads TGTGCCAGCAGCCAAGATTCGGGCTATGGCTACACCTTC.

Points on this clone: This CDR3 is also generated by other DNA sequences in the sample. CDR3 protein: CASSVQGDYGYTF. In DNA form, the CDR3 reads TGTGCCAGTAGTGTTCAGGGGGACTATGGCTACACCTTC. The chain recombines TRBV19 with TRBJ1-2; TRBD1 aligns across 7 bases. The CDR3 is 13 amino acids. Germline CDR1 LNHDA, CDR2 SQIVND (reference sequence). The ends lost 5 bases at V and 3 bases at J; junction bases unmatched: 3.

There are a few counts of this clone. This sequence joins TRBV9 and TRBJ1-6; D not certain. Between the trimmed V and J ends, which lost 0 bases and 6 bases, there was a span of 22 bases. CDR3 length equals 19 residues. Germline V gene sequence: CDR1 SGDLS, CDR2 YYNGEE. The CDR3 DNA reads TGTGCCAGCAGCGTAGGGCCCGCCCTAGACGGCCTTAGTAATTCACCCCTCCACTTT. It codes for CASSVGPALDGLSNSPLHF.

The genes are TRBV27 and TRBJ2-5; D is unclear. Per the germline V gene, CDR1 is MNHEY and CDR2 is SMNVEV (reference sequence). The CDR3 totals 14 residues. Trimming took off 2 bases at V and 5 bases at J, with 12 bases between the two ends. The CDR3 DNA follows: TGTGCCAGCAGTTTAAAGCAGCGCGGTGAGACCCAGTACTTC. Amino acid sequence: CASSLKQRGETQYF.

CDR3 loop: CASSPEVSSDTQYF. As DNA, the CDR3 is TGTGCCAGCAGTCCTGAGGTCAGTTCTGATACGCAGTATTTT. This chain links TRBV6-4 with TRBJ2-3; the D is unclear. The CDR3 covers 14 residues. The germline gives CDR1 MRHNA, CDR2 SNTAGT. V was pared by 5 bases and J by 6 bases, with 15 bases between.

The CDR3 coding sequence is TGTGCCAGCACCCCCCGAGACAGGGGGCTCGGTGGCTACACCTTC. Its protein product is CASTPRDRGLGGYTF. This rearrangement joins TRBV27 to TRBJ1-2; 10 bases agree with TRBD1. Per the germline V gene, CDR1 is MNHEY and CDR2 is SMNVEV (reference sequence). Trimming cost V 7 bases and J 7 bases; bases outside gene matches: 12. The CDR3 runs to 15 residues.

The V and J genes are TRBV18 and TRBJ1-2, with TRBD1 matching over 7 bases. The CDR3 sequence is 16 residues long. The V gene's germline CDR1 is KGHSH and CDR2 LQKENI. V was pared by 3 bases and J by 3 bases, with 10 bases of the junction left unmatched. The DNA for the CDR3 is TGTGCCAGCTCACCGCCAACAGGGGACCTATACTATGGCTACACCTTC. Amino acid sequence: CASSPPTGDLYYGYTF.